A selection of T cell receptor beta chains follows, all from one sample in a study of shared clonotypes between healthy human individuals. Profiling relied on immunoSEQ multiplex PCR, and the TCRdb table lists in-frame clones only, not all of them. The sample holds around 2.1 million clones, 85% to 95% seen once. Source material: naive CD8+ T cells from PBMCs. The receptor source for this set is a young man in good health. Some clones in this sample may be carry-over from other donors' samples. Each CDR3 is given with its conserved first and last residue. The D gene is left open where the match is weak. Clone size is not always given. Where it is, it says once, few, many or a class for expanded clones.

j_gene	d_gene	v_gene	abundance	CDR3nt	CDR3aa
TRBJ2-6	TRBD2	TRBV7-9	.	TGTGCCAGCAGTTCCAAGCGGGAGGTTAGACCCTCTGGGGCCAACGTCCTGACTTTC	CASSSKREVRPSGANVLTF
TRBJ2-7	TRBD2	TRBV4-3	.	TGCGCCAGCAGCCAAGCGGTAGCGGGCCCAGCCTACGAGCAGTACTTC	CASSQAVAGPAYEQYF
TRBJ1-2	TRBD1	TRBV11-2	.	TGTGCCAGCAGCTCCAGACAGGGGGCCCCAAGCTCTGGCTACACCTTC	CASSSRQGAPSSGYTF
TRBJ2-5	TRBD1	TRBV13	.	TGTGCCAGCAGCTTATTACAGGGGAGTAGGGAGACCCAGTACTTC	CASSLLQGSRETQYF
TRBJ2-1	.	TRBV5-1	once	TGCGCCAGCAGCTTGGGAACGATTGAGCAGTTCTTC	CASSLGTIEQFF
TRBJ1-2	.	TRBV5-1	.	TGCGCCAGCAGCCCACCCGGGAATGGCTACACCTTC	CASSPPGNGYTF
TRBJ2-5	.	TRBV13	.	TGTGCCAGCAGCCACAGGGTTGGGGAGACCCAGTACTTC	CASSHRVGETQYF
TRBJ2-7	TRBD2	TRBV6-5	.	TGTGCCAGCAGCCAAGCTAGCGGGAGGTCCTACGAGCAGTACTTC	CASSQASGRSYEQYF
TRBJ2-1	TRBD1	TRBV6-5	.	TGTGCCAGCAGTCCTCGGACAGGGGTCGATGAGCAGTTCTTC	CASSPRTGVDEQFF
TRBJ2-2	.	TRBV9	.	TGTGCCAGCAGCGGGGGGTTTACGAACACCGGGGAGCTGTTTTTT	CASSGGFTNTGELFF
TRBJ1-2	TRBD1	TRBV13	.	TGTGCCAGCAGCTTAGTGCAACGGGACAGGCTAAGCCAGAACTATGGCTACACCTTC	CASSLVQRDRLSQNYGYTF
TRBJ2-7	TRBD2	TRBV19	.	TGTGCCAGTAGCCCCCGGACTAGCGGGTACGAGCAGTACTTC	CASSPRTSGYEQYF
TRBJ2-2	.	TRBV4-1	.	TGCGCCAGCAGCCACGCCCCGGGGCCTTCCGGGGAGCTGTTTTTT	CASSHAPGPSGELFF
TRBJ2-7	.	TRBV27	.	TGTGCCAGCAGTTTATCTCCCCCGGGCGAGCAGTACTTC	CASSLSPPGEQYF
TRBJ2-7	TRBD1	TRBV11-2	.	TGTGCCAGCATCCCTCGGGACAGCGACTCCTACGAGCAGTACTTC	CASIPRDSDSYEQYF
TRBJ2-1	TRBD2	TRBV28	.	TGTGCCACCAGTTCCGGGACTACCGATGGTGAGCAGTTCTTC	CATSSGTTDGEQFF
TRBJ2-2	.	TRBV2	.	TGTGCCAGCACCGAGAAGAGCGGAGGTGGCACCGGGGAGCTGTTTTTT	CASTEKSGGGTGELFF
TRBJ2-1	TRBD1	TRBV15	.	TGTGCCACCAGCAGAGCTAGGGGACAGGTCCTCTACAATGAGCAGTTCTTC	CATSRARGQVLYNEQFF
TRBJ2-2	.	TRBV2	few	TGTGCCACCCCCCGAGTGCCCGGGGAGCTGTTTTTT	CATPRVPGELFF
TRBJ2-2	TRBD1	TRBV19	.	TGTGCCAGTAGTAGAGGACAGGGGGCGCTGACCGGGGAGCTGTTTTTT	CASSRGQGALTGELFF
TRBJ1-5	.	TRBV13	.	TGTGCCAGCAGCTTTTCGGGGTATGGGGAGCCCCAGCATTTT	CASSFSGYGEPQHF
TRBJ2-1	.	TRBV30	.	TGTGCCTGGAGTGTATTTAATGAGCAGTTCTTC	CAWSVFNEQFF
TRBJ2-5	.	TRBV7-9	.	TGTGCCAGCAGCGGACCTGGGCCCGGGGAGGAGACCCAGTACTTC	CASSGPGPGEETQYF
TRBJ2-7	.	TRBV7-6	.	TGTGCCAGCAGCGCGGACCAGAACTCCTACGAGCAGTACTTC	CASSADQNSYEQYF
TRBJ2-7	TRBD1	TRBV7-2	once	TGTGCCAGCAGCTCCCGGGACAGGAGCTCCTACGAGCAGTACTTC	CASSSRDRSSYEQYF
TRBJ2-7	TRBD1	TRBV27	.	TGTGCCAGCAGTCCCCGGCAGGGGGTTACCTACGAGCAGTACTTC	CASSPRQGVTYEQYF
TRBJ1-2	.	TRBV7-9	.	TGTGCCAGCAGCTTAGAGGCGGGGGGGCGTCGGGGCTACACCTTC	CASSLEAGGRRGYTF
TRBJ2-1	TRBD2	TRBV11-2	.	TGTGCCAGCAGCTTAGGGCTAGCGGAAACATACAATGAGCAGTTCTTC	CASSLGLAETYNEQFF
TRBJ2-1	.	TRBV4-1	.	TGCGCCAGCAGCCAAGGATGTTGCGGTAGCTCCTACAATGAGCAGTTCTTC	CASSQGCCGSSYNEQFF
TRBJ1-5	.	TRBV18	.	TGTGCCAGCTCACCACTTCCGGGGTTGGGCAATCAGCCCCAGCATTTT	CASSPLPGLGNQPQHF
TRBJ1-3	.	TRBV7-8	.	TGTGCCAGCAGCCACACAGAGGGATCTGGAAACACCATATATTTT	CASSHTEGSGNTIYF